The 25 T cell receptor beta chains given below trace back to one sample, sequenced in a study of blood T cell repertoires in COVID-19. Data came from immunoSEQ multiplex PCR; TCRdb stores just in-frame clones and leaves some out. In the table there are 300,000 to 350,000 clones, roughly 90% of which are singletons. The specimen sequenced was peripheral blood. Receptor source: a woman in her sixties with COVID-19, enrolled during active disease.

This chain connects TRBV2 to TRBJ1-1, with D hard to call. Deletions cut 0 bases from V and 1 base from J, with 6 bases between. Germline V CDR1 and CDR2: SNHLY, FYNNEI. The CDR3 loop spans 14 amino acids. The CDR3 loop is CASSEAARNTEAFF. The CDR3 DNA sequence: TGTGCCAGCAGTGAAGCCGCCAGGAACACTGAAGCTTTCTTT.

V is TRBV4-1 and J is TRBJ1-4; 7 positions match TRBD1. CDR3 size: 15 residues. J gave up 8 bases and V 2 bases, and 8 bases lay outside the gene matches. Germline V gene data show CDR1 as MGHRA and CDR2 as YSYEKL. CDR3 DNA sequence: TGCGCCAGCAGCCAACCTGACAGGGACCTAGAAAAACTGTTTTTT. Its translation is CASSQPDRDLEKLFF.

J is TRBJ2-2 and V is TRBV4-2; no clear D. Trimming took off 1 base at V and 6 bases at J, with 12 bases between the two ends. CDR3 length equals 15 residues. The germline CDR1 and CDR2 sequences are LGHNA and YNFKEQ. CDR3 DNA sequence: TGTGCCAGCAGCCAAGTATTTCGCGGAGCCGGGGAGCTGTTTTTT. This encodes CASSQVFRGAGELFF.

V is TRBV28 and J is TRBJ1-2, with 7 positions matching TRBD1. This CDR3 is built from 13 residues. J gave up 6 bases and V 7 bases, and 8 bases lay outside the gene matches. Germline CDR1 reads MDHEN; CDR2 reads SYDVKM. Here the CDR3 DNA reads TGTGCCAGCAACGACAGGGAGGCTGATGGCTACACCTTC. Protein product: CASNDREADGYTF.

This chain links TRBV2 with TRBJ1-6; a weak D match, TRBD1 (5 bases). Germline values: CDR1 SNHLY, CDR2 FYNNEI. The length of the CDR3 is 17 residues. The V gene lost 1 base and the J gene lost 1 base, with 11 bases spanning the gap. CDR3 in amino acids: CASSEGWGVSYNSPLHF. CDR3 DNA sequence: TGTGCCAGCAGTGAAGGTTGGGGGGTATCCTATAATTCACCCCTCCACTTT.

This clone was seen just once. This chain links TRBV4-2 with TRBJ1-1; weak D call: TRBD1 (5 bases). CDR1 and CDR2 (germline): LGHNA, YNFKEQ. V gave up 4 bases and J gave up 10 bases, with 16 bases separating them. The CDR3 covers 13 residues. CDR3 in DNA: TGTGCCAGCAGCCCGGGGGGAATAGTGGGAGCTTTCTTT. It encodes CASSPGGIVGAFF.

This clone is a singleton in its sample. The chain employs TRBV5-6 and TRBJ1-1; 7 bases are shared with TRBD1. This CDR3 is built from 16 residues. V dropped 2 bases and J dropped 0; count of bases not matched to a gene: 7. Germline V gene sequence: CDR1 SGHDT, CDR2 YYEEEE. The CDR3, as DNA: TGTGCCAGCAGCTTTCGGACAGGCTTTATGAACACTGAAGCTTTCTTT. Its translation is CASSFRTGFMNTEAFF.

The V call is TRBV30, the J call TRBJ1-2; D remains ambiguous. The germline V gene has CDR1 GTSNPN and CDR2 SVGIG (reference sequence). The CDR3 length is 12 residues. Trimming shortened V by 3 bases and J by 1 base, and 6 bases separated the two germline ends. CDR3 coding DNA: TGTGCCTGGAGGAGTTTTAACTATGGCTACACCTTC. Protein sequence: CAWRSFNYGYTF.

V is TRBV7-9 and J is TRBJ1-1; 9 nucleotides align to TRBD1. The CDR3 covers 15 residues. After removal of 4 bases from V and 5 bases from J, the junction contained 8 bases not matched to a gene. Germline CDR1 and CDR2: SEHNR and FQNEAQ (reference sequence). CDR3 region: CASSSSGQGGTEAFF. The CDR3 nucleotides read TGTGCCAGCAGCTCCTCGGGACAGGGAGGGACTGAAGCTTTCTTT.

The rearrangement uses TRBV2 and TRBJ2-7, with TRBD1 identical over 9 bases. Germline assignment: CDR1 SNHLY and CDR2 FYNNEI. The CDR3 is made up of 13 amino acids. V lost 8 bases to trimming and J lost 4 bases; unmatched junction nucleotides: 6. The CDR3 protein is CASSGTGMYEQYF. The CDR3 DNA reads as TGTGCCAGCTCTGGGACAGGGATGTACGAGCAGTACTTC.

V gene TRBV27 combines with J gene TRBJ1-4; TRBD1 agrees at 7 bases. The CDR3 sequence is 15 residues long. The germline V gene has CDR1 MNHEY and CDR2 SMNVEV (reference sequence). V was clipped by 5 bases and J by 5 bases; unmatched bases: 8. The CDR3 bases are TGTGCCAGCAGTCACACGACAGGGTTGAATGAAAAACTGTTTTTT. This encodes CASSHTTGLNEKLFF.

This chain joins TRBV5-5 and TRBJ1-5, with TRBD1 matching 8 bases. V lost 1 base and J lost 2; bases outside the gene matches: 5. This CDR3 has 16 residues. Germline loops: CDR1 SGHKS, CDR2 YYEKEE (reference sequence). CDR3 coding DNA: TGTGCCAGCAGCTTGCAGGGGGCGTTCGGCAATCAGCCCCAGCATTTT. Amino acid sequence: CASSLQGAFGNQPQHF.

This chain links TRBV5-1 with TRBJ2-2; 10 nucleotides line up with TRBD1. The CDR3 contains 16 residues. From germline, CDR1 is SGHRS and CDR2 YFSETQ. J gave up 1 base and V 4 bases, and 4 bases lay outside the gene matches. DNA for the CDR3: TGCGCCAGCAGCGAGGGACAGGGGCGGAACACCGGGGAGCTGTTTTTT. As protein: CASSEGQGRNTGELFF.

The rearrangement links TRBV2 to TRBJ2-7; D remains unclear. The germline V gene encodes CDR1 SNHLY and CDR2 FYNNEI. This CDR3 is built from 12 residues. V lost 10 bases and J 0 bases, leaving 10 bases between the germline ends. For the CDR3, the DNA is TGTGCCATTGACAAGAGCTCCTACGAGCAGTACTTC. It specifies CAIDKSSYEQYF.

This chain uses TRBV5-1 with TRBJ2-7, with 7 bases lining up with TRBD1. With V trimmed by 4 bases and J by 1 base, 2 bases remained unmatched. Germline CDR1 reads SGHRS; CDR2 reads YFSETQ. The CDR3 contains 13 residues. CDR3: CASSTGQSYEQYF. DNA for the CDR3: TGCGCCAGCAGCACGGGACAGTCCTACGAGCAGTACTTC.

The gene calls are TRBV4-1 and TRBJ1-2, with D possibly TRBD1 on 5 matching bases. Germline values: CDR1 MGHRA, CDR2 YSYEKL. CDR3 length equals 13 residues. The V gene lost 4 bases and the J gene lost 0 bases, with 6 bases spanning the gap. CDR3 sequence (DNA): TGCGCCAGCAGCCCGACAGCTAACTATGGCTACACCTTC. This translates into CASSPTANYGYTF.

The chain employs TRBV19 and TRBJ2-5; D perhaps matches TRBD1 (5 bases). CDR3 length: 13 amino acids. The germline V gene encodes CDR1 LNHDA and CDR2 SQIVND (reference sequence). Trimming took off 4 bases at V and 5 bases at J, with 11 bases between the two ends. The CDR3 DNA is TGTGCCAGTAGTAGGCAGGGCCGCGAGACCCAGTACTTC. It encodes CASSRQGRETQYF.

The gene calls are TRBV4-1 and TRBJ2-3, with 8 bases lining up with TRBD2. Germline-derived CDR1 and CDR2 are MGHRA and YSYEKL. The CDR3 covers 14 residues. This CDR3 reads CASGPAGVADTQYF. CDR3 DNA: TGCGCGTCGGGACCAGCGGGGGTGGCAGATACGCAGTATTTT.

The chain links TRBV10-3 to TRBJ2-2; 7 bases agree with TRBD1. The length of the CDR3 is 15 residues. CDR1 and CDR2 (germline): ENHRY, SYGVKD. V lost 2 bases and J lost 5; bases outside the gene matches: 5. In nucleotides, the CDR3 is TGTGCCATCAGTGAGCCGCGACAGGGAACCGGGGAGCTGTTTTTT. This translates into CAISEPRQGTGELFF.

The rearrangement links TRBV7-3 to TRBJ1-6; possibly TRBD1 for D (5 bases). Germline CDR1 is SGHTA and CDR2 is FQGTGA. The CDR3 is made up of 16 amino acids. Deletions cut 2 bases from V and 9 bases from J, with 17 bases between. The CDR3 coding sequence is TGTGCCAGCAGCTTACAAGCCCAGGGATCCTCTTCACCCCTCCACTTT. Its protein is CASSLQAQGSSSPLHF. Supplemented by reference TRBV7-3 and TRBJ1-6, the full variable domain reads GAGVSQTPSNKVTEKGKYVELRCDPISGHTALYWYRQSLGQGPEFLIYFQGTGAADDSGLPNDRFFAVRPEGSVSTLKIQRTERGDSAVYLCASSLQAQGSSSPLHFGNGTRLTVT.

This clone was detected once. The V gene is TRBV7-2, the J gene TRBJ2-3, with 8 positions matching TRBD1. Germline loops: CDR1 SGHTA, CDR2 FQGNSA. J gave up 1 base and V 6 bases, and 12 bases lay outside the gene matches. This CDR3 region has 17 residues. The CDR3 nucleotides read TGTGCCAGCAGTCGTATTCTCCAGGGGGCTGGCACAGATACGCAGTATTTT. This codes for CASSRILQGAGTDTQYF.

To note about this clone: Other DNA variants within this sample encode the same CDR3. This chain connects TRBV5-1 to TRBJ1-2; TRBD1 aligns across 10 bases. V shed 1 base and J 6 bases; nucleotides not matched to a gene: 6. CDR1 is SGHRS and CDR2 is YFSETQ in the germline V gene. CDR3 length: 15 amino acids. As DNA, the CDR3 is TGCGCCAGCAGCTTGTTTATAGGGACAGGGGATGGCTACACCTTC. Translated, it gives CASSLFIGTGDGYTF.

The rearrangement uses TRBV11-2 and TRBJ1-6; D possibly corresponds to TRBD1 (5 bases). CDR3 length: 15 amino acids. The V gene lost 0 bases and the J gene lost 10 bases, with 13 bases spanning the gap. Germline V gives CDR1 SGHAT, CDR2 FQNNGV. As DNA, the CDR3 is TGTGCCAGCAGCTTAGATCGGGGGTTTTGGTCACCCCTCCACTTT. It translates to CASSLDRGFWSPLHF.

V is TRBV19 and J is TRBJ2-1, with 8 nucleotides matching TRBD2. The CDR3 sequence is 13 residues long. V was pared by 11 bases and J by 6 bases, with 9 bases of the junction left unmatched. From germline, CDR1 is LNHDA and CDR2 SQIVND (reference sequence). CDR3: CASTRAGVNEQFF. CDR3 in DNA: TGTGCCTCTACTAGAGCGGGGGTCAATGAGCAGTTCTTC. The whole variable domain, remainder taken from reference TRBV19 and TRBJ2-1, is DGGITQSPKYLFRKEGQNVTLSCEQNLNHDAMYWYRQDPGQGLRLIYYSQIVNDFQKGDIAEGYSVSREKKESFPLTVTSAQKNPTAFYLCASTRAGVNEQFFGPGTRLTVL.

The V gene is TRBV5-4, the J gene TRBJ1-1, with D unclear. This CDR3 spans 13 amino acids. Trimming removed 0 bases at V and 6 bases at J, with 9 bases between. CDR1 SGHNT and CDR2 YYREEE come from the germline V gene (reference sequence). This CDR3 reads CASSLVAEAEAFF. The CDR3 DNA follows: TGTGCCAGCAGCTTGGTGGCGGAGGCTGAAGCTTTCTTT.